A selection of T cell receptor beta chains follows, all from one sample in a study of T-cell reconstitution after alpha-beta-depleted transplantation in children. TCRdb re-called the PCR reads through MiXCR, storing one row per CDR3 protein. Of fewer than 550,000 distinct CDR3 sequences detected, about an eighth appear once; the ten largest clones hold 14%. The sequencing here drew on PBMCs, mostly from graft donor cells, taken 180 days after TCRalphabeta/CD19-depleted stem cell transplant. These receptors all come from a female patient aged 2 to 10 who had a stem cell transplant for aplastic anemia, so the T cells may come from the graft donor. Each CDR3 is given with its conserved first and last residue. A D gene is named only where the DNA matches it firmly. Clone size is not always given. Where it is, it says once, few, many or a class for expanded clones.

v_call: TRBV12-3/TRBV12-4
d_call: NA
clone_size: NA
j_call: TRBJ1-4
cdr3_nt: TGTGCCAGCCGAGGGGAGGAAAAACTGTTTTTT
cdr3_aa: CASRGEEKLFF

v_call: TRBV18
d_call: NA
clone_size: few
j_call: TRBJ2-2
cdr3_nt: TGTGCCAGCTCACCGACCGAGGGCCCCACCGGGGAGCTGTTTTTT
cdr3_aa: CASSPTEGPTGELFF

v_call: TRBV12-3/TRBV12-4
d_call: NA
clone_size: NA
j_call: TRBJ2-3
cdr3_nt: TGTGCCAGCCCTCCTGGGTCGGCGATCAGCACAGATACGCAGTATTTT
cdr3_aa: CASPPGSAISTDTQYF

v_call: TRBV15
d_call: NA
clone_size: few
j_call: TRBJ2-1
cdr3_nt: TGTGCCACCACCCCGGAACAGATACACTACAATGAGCAGTTCTTC
cdr3_aa: CATTPEQIHYNEQFF

v_call: TRBV7-2
d_call: NA
clone_size: many
j_call: TRBJ2-1
cdr3_nt: TGTGCCAGCAGCTTAGACGGACCAAGTAATGAGCAGTTCTTC
cdr3_aa: CASSLDGPSNEQFF

v_call: TRBV11-2
d_call: TRBD1
clone_size: once
j_call: TRBJ2-7
cdr3_nt: TGTGCCAGCAGCATCGACAGGGGACGCTACGAGCAGTACTTC
cdr3_aa: CASSIDRGRYEQYF

v_call: TRBV5-1
d_call: TRBD2
clone_size: NA
j_call: TRBJ2-1
cdr3_nt: TGCGCCAGCAGCCTTACTAGCGGGGAAACCTACAATGAGCAGTTCTTC
cdr3_aa: CASSLTSGETYNEQFF

v_call: TRBV27
d_call: NA
clone_size: few
j_call: TRBJ2-7
cdr3_nt: TGTGCCAGCAGTTCCCGAGTCACACCTTTGGGCTCCTACGAGCAGTACTTC
cdr3_aa: CASSSRVTPLGSYEQYF

v_call: TRBV7-3
d_call: NA
clone_size: once
j_call: TRBJ2-3
cdr3_nt: TGTGCCAGCACCCTAGCGCCGAGCACAGATACGCAGTATTTT
cdr3_aa: CASTLAPSTDTQYF

v_call: TRBV5-1
d_call: TRBD2
clone_size: many
j_call: TRBJ2-3
cdr3_nt: TGCGCCAGCAAGGGCGGGAGGCCGCCGGATACGCAGTATTTT
cdr3_aa: CASKGGRPPDTQYF